This T cell receptor beta chain was retrieved from a study of Graves' ophthalmopathy and Graves' hyperthyroidism. Germline V CDR1 and CDR2: LNHDA, SQIVND (reference sequence). There are 14 residues in the CDR3. The V end was cut by 3 bases, the J end by 6 bases, with 15 bases between. TCR beta CDR3 amplification used RNA transcripts. The library came from an HTBI-primed first-round RT-PCR and a second-round multiplex PCR. TCRdb re-derived calls from the multiplex PCR reads in MiXCR, one entry per CDR3 protein. The table lists approximately 700,000 distinct CDR3 sequences, just over 40% of them singletons, with under 3.5% in the top ten.

The sequence was collected from an adult man with Graves' ophthalmopathy. V and J are TRBV19 and TRBJ2-7, with D perhaps given as TRBD1 or TRBD2 (5 bases each). Sequenced input: peripheral blood. Written as DNA, the CDR3 is TGTGCCAGTAGTATCGGGACCGACTCACTCGAGCAGTACTTC. It is translated as CASSIGTDSLEQYF.